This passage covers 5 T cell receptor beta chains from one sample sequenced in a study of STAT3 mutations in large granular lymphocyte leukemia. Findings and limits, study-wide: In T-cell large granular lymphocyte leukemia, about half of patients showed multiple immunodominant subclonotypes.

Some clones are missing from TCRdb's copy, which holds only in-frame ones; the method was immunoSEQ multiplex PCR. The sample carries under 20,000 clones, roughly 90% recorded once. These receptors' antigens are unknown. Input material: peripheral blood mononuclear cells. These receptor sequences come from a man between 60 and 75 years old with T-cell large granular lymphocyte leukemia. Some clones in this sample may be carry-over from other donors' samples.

CDR3 sequence: CSGTGGSGNTIYF. The CDR3 coding sequence is TGCAGCGGGACAGGGGGCTCTGGAAACACCATATATTTT. The chain joins TRBV29-1 to TRBJ1-3; TRBD1 agrees at 10 bases. Germline CDR1 reads SQVTM; CDR2 reads ANQGSEA. CDR3 length equals 13 residues. The V and J ends lost 7 bases and 0 bases, in that order; junction bases with no gene match: 0.

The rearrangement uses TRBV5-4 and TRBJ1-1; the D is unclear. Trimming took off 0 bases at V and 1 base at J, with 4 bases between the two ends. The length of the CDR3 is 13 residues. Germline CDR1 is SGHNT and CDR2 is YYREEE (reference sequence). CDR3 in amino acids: CASSLDTNTEAFF. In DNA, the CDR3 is TGTGCCAGCAGCTTGGACACGAACACTGAAGCTTTCTTT. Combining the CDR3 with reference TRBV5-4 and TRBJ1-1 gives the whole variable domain ETGVTQSPTHLIKTRGQQVTLRCSSQSGHNTVSWYQQALGQGPQFIFQYYREEENGRGNFPPRFSGLQFPNYSSELNVNALELDDSALYLCASSLDTNTEAFFGQGTRLTVV.

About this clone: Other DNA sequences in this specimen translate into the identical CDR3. CDR3 residues: CSVGVRDYEQYF. The CDR3 DNA reads as TGCAGCGTCGGAGTTCGGGACTACGAGCAGTACTTC. The chain links TRBV29-1 to TRBJ2-7; maybe TRBD2 (5 bases). V was clipped by 6 bases and J by 3 bases, with 12 bases between them. CDR1 and CDR2 (germline): SQVTM, ANQGSEA. The CDR3 is 12 amino acids.

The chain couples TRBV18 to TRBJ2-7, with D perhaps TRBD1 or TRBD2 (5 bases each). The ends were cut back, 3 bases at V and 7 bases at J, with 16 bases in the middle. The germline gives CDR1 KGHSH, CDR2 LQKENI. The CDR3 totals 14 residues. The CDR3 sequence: CASSPIGSGGEQYF. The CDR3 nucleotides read TGTGCCAGCTCACCGATTGGCAGTGGGGGAGAGCAGTACTTC. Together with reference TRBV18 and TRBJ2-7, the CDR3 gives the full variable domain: NAGVMQNPRHLVRRRGQEARLRCSPMKGHSHVYWYRQLPEEGLKFMVYLQKENIIDESGMPKERFSAEFPKEGPSILRIQQVVRGDSAAYFCASSPIGSGGEQYFGPGTRLTVT.

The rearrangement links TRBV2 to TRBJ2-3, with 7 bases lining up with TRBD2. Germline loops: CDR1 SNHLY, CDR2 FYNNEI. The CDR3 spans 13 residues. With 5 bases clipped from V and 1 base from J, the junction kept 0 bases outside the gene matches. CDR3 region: CASSLAGTDTQYF. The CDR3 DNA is TGTGCCAGCAGTCTAGCGGGCACAGATACGCAGTATTTT.